The 21 T cell receptor beta chains given below trace back to one sample, sequenced in a study of blood T cell repertoires in COVID-19 (dated by TCRdb to about 2020). The library was built by means of the immunoSEQ multiplex PCR assay. TCRdb provides this immuneACCESS table in a form limited to in-frame rearrangements. Some clones are lacking; in checked studies, under half of them reflect an unresolved V gene, and why the rest are absent is not known. The sample has 200,000 to 250,000 clones on record, 70% to 90% of them singletons. The biggest ten clones account for approximately 12% of the sample. Input material: peripheral blood. All receptors come from a woman younger than 35 who had recovered from COVID-19.

V is TRBV2 and J is TRBJ2-3; D remains unclear. The CDR3 has 12 residues. The germline V and J ends were trimmed by 7 bases and 0 bases, with 5 bases remaining between them. The germline V gene encodes CDR1 SNHLY and CDR2 FYNNEI. CDR3 DNA sequence: TGTGCCAGCATCCAAAGCACAGATACGCAGTATTTT. Its protein product is CASIQSTDTQYF.

The rearrangement links TRBV6-1 to TRBJ2-7, with D hard to call. Germline assignment: CDR1 MNHNS and CDR2 SASEGT. Trimming removed 4 bases from V and 0 bases from J, with 13 bases in between. This CDR3 is built from 15 residues. In DNA form, the CDR3 reads TGTGCCAGCAGTGGCATAACTGATTACTCCTACGAGCAGTACTTC. Amino acid sequence: CASSGITDYSYEQYF.

This chain joins TRBV25-1 and TRBJ2-1, with 10 positions matching TRBD1. Germline V lookup: CDR1 MGHDK, CDR2 SYGVNS. The V segment lost 7 bases and the J segment 8 bases; nucleotides outside the gene matches: 8. The CDR3 sequence is 14 residues long. CDR3 sequence (DNA): TGTGCCAGCACGGAAAGGGACAGGGGCCATGAGCAGTTCTTC. As protein: CASTERDRGHEQFF.

This chain joins TRBV4-1 and TRBJ2-1; TRBD1 matches 8 bases. Germline-derived CDR1 and CDR2 are MGHRA and YSYEKL. After removal of 3 bases from V and 5 bases from J, the junction contained 3 bases not matched to a gene. The CDR3 is made up of 14 amino acids. The CDR3 here is CASSQWDRNNEQFF. CDR3 coding DNA: TGCGCCAGCAGCCAGTGGGACAGGAACAATGAGCAGTTCTTC.

In nucleotides, the CDR3 is TGTGCCAGTTCACAGTATACTGAAGCTTTCTTT. Its protein is CASSQYTEAFF. The rearrangement joins TRBV19 to TRBJ1-1; D is unresolved. V dropped 8 bases and J dropped 5 bases, with 9 bases sitting between them. CDR1 and CDR2 from the germline V gene are LNHDA and SQIVND (reference sequence). This CDR3 contains 11 residues.

The chain recombines TRBV7-3 with TRBJ2-2, with 8 bases identical to TRBD2. Germline-derived CDR1 and CDR2 are SGHTA and FQGTGA. V was pared by 3 bases and J by 5 bases, with 8 bases of the junction left unmatched. This CDR3 is built from 16 residues. CDR3 region: CASSLGGSGITGELFF. The CDR3 DNA sequence: TGTGCCAGCAGCTTGGGTGGTAGCGGGATTACCGGGGAGCTGTTTTTT.

In this sample, this clone turned up a few times. The gene calls are TRBV20-1 and TRBJ2-7, with D unresolved. The CDR3 runs 11 residues. In germline, CDR1 is DFQATT, CDR2 SNEGSKA (reference sequence). The CDR3 sequence is CSFATRYEQYF. The CDR3 nucleotides read TGCAGCTTTGCGACAAGGTACGAGCAGTACTTC.

The chain links TRBV7-9 to TRBJ1-1; possible D gene TRBD1, 6 bases. This CDR3 is 16 amino acids long. V was shortened by 5 bases and J by 1 base, with 17 bases between the two germline ends. Germline V lookup: CDR1 SEHNR, CDR2 FQNEAQ (reference sequence). CDR3 in amino acids: CASSPSGGQGNTEAFF. The CDR3 DNA is TGTGCCAGCAGCCCTTCGGGGGGGCAGGGGAACACTGAAGCTTTCTTT. Together with reference TRBV7-9 and TRBJ1-1, the CDR3 gives the full variable domain: DTGVSQNPRHKITKRGQNVTFRCDPISEHNRLYWYRQTLGQGPEFLTYFQNEAQLEKSRLLSDRFSAERPKGSFSTLEIQRTEQGDSAMYLCASSPSGGQGNTEAFFGQGTRLTVV.

This chain connects TRBV7-3 to TRBJ2-7; 8 bases line up with TRBD1. The CDR3 sequence is 15 residues long. Trimming took 5 bases from V and 7 from J; bases not matched to a gene: 13. CDR1 SGHTA and CDR2 FQGTGA come from the germline V gene. CDR3: CASSPYRQGIDEQYF. CDR3 sequence (DNA): TGTGCCAGCAGCCCGTACCGACAGGGGATAGATGAGCAGTACTTC.

The gene calls are TRBV7-6 and TRBJ2-6, with 13 bases fitting TRBD2. Germline CDR1 SGHVS, CDR2 FNYEAQ. The CDR3 spans 18 residues. The V segment lost 4 bases and the J segment 4 bases; nucleotides outside the gene matches: 7. The CDR3 DNA sequence: TGTGCCAGCAGCTACTCCGGGACTAGCGGGGCCGGGGCCAACGTCCTGACTTTC. As protein: CASSYSGTSGAGANVLTF.

The chain links TRBV25-1 to TRBJ1-1; D uncertain. Germline lookup yields CDR1 MGHDK and CDR2 SYGVNS. This CDR3 region has 13 residues. Between the trimmed V and J ends, which lost 3 bases and 6 bases, there was a span of 11 bases. CDR3 sequence: CASSELGWAEAFF. Here the CDR3 DNA reads TGTGCCAGCAGTGAGCTCGGGTGGGCTGAAGCTTTCTTT.

J is TRBJ1-1 and V is TRBV30; perhaps TRBD1 as D (5 bases). Trimming removed 4 bases from V and 8 bases from J, with 11 bases in between. Germline loops: CDR1 GTSNPN, CDR2 SVGIG (reference sequence). This CDR3 contains 11 residues. CDR3: CAWTRDYEAFF. CDR3 DNA sequence: TGTGCCTGGACCCGGGACTACGAAGCTTTCTTT. Supplemented by reference TRBV30 and TRBJ1-1, the full variable domain reads SQTIHQWPATLVQPVGSPLSLECTVEGTSNPNLYWYRQAAGRGLQLLFYSVGIGQISSEVPQNLSASRPQDRQFILSSKKLLLSDSGFYLCAWTRDYEAFFGQGTRLTVV.

This clone has more than one count but fewer than ten. The chain links TRBV11-1 to TRBJ2-7; 8 bases align to TRBD2. CDR1 SGHAT and CDR2 FQDESV come from the germline V gene (reference sequence). V was pared by 5 bases and J by 3 bases, with 6 bases of the junction left unmatched. This CDR3 has 14 amino acids. CDR3 sequence: CASSQGLANYEQYF. The CDR3 bases are TGTGCCAGCAGCCAAGGACTAGCAAACTACGAGCAGTACTTC.

This chain uses TRBV11-3 with TRBJ2-5, with D perhaps matching TRBD1 (6 bases). The CDR3 length is 12 residues. The germline V gene has CDR1 SGHNT and CDR2 YENEEA. Trimming pared 4 bases from V and 5 bases from J, leaving 8 bases between. The CDR3 nucleotides are TGTGCCAGCAGCTCCAGGGGTGAGACCCAGTACTTC. Translation: CASSSRGETQYF.

The rearrangement joins TRBV11-2 to TRBJ2-5, with 8 bases aligning to TRBD2. The CDR3 contains 14 residues. V trimming: 6 bases; J trimming: 4 bases; junction bases outside the gene matches: 7. CDR1 and CDR2 from the germline V gene are SGHAT and FQNNGV. The CDR3 coding sequence is TGTGCCAGCAGGTTTAGCGGGGAGGGAGAGACCCAGTACTTC. Encoded protein: CASRFSGEGETQYF.

This clone was seen once. J is TRBJ2-1 and V is TRBV7-9; 7 bases match TRBD1. Trimming cost V 5 bases and J 7 bases; bases outside gene matches: 23. CDR1 and CDR2 from the germline V gene are SEHNR and FQNEAQ (reference sequence). This CDR3 is 19 amino acids long. The CDR3 loop is CASSRPGRGGDSWVNEQFF. The DNA for the CDR3 is TGTGCCAGCAGCCGACCCGGTCGAGGGGGCGATTCCTGGGTGAATGAGCAGTTCTTC.

The chain links TRBV27 to TRBJ2-7, with a tentative D call TRBD2 (5 bases). Trimming shortened V by 5 bases and J by 1 base, and 15 bases separated the two germline ends. Per germline, CDR1 MNHEY and CDR2 SMNVEV (reference sequence). The CDR3 loop spans 15 amino acids. CDR3 protein: CASSPPGRTSYEQYF. The CDR3 DNA reads as TGTGCCAGCAGTCCCCCAGGAAGGACTTCCTACGAGCAGTACTTC.

The chain recombines TRBV11-1 with TRBJ2-2; D unclear. CDR3 length: 14 amino acids. The germline V gene encodes CDR1 SGHAT and CDR2 FQDESV (reference sequence). Trimming pared 4 bases from V and 4 bases from J, leaving 10 bases between. Here the CDR3 DNA reads TGTGCCAGCAGCTCAGCCTTTAGCACCGGGGAGCTGTTTTTT. It is translated as CASSSAFSTGELFF.

This clone has just one count. The chain recombines TRBV5-6 with TRBJ1-1; 8 bases agree with TRBD1. The CDR3 totals 11 residues. V shed 2 bases, J shed 13 bases, and the junction held 4 bases outside the gene matches. From germline, CDR1 is SGHDT and CDR2 YYEEEE. The CDR3 here is CASSFGTGVFF. CDR3 bases: TGTGCCAGCAGCTTTGGGACAGGTGTTTTCTTT.

The chain employs TRBV7-2 and TRBJ2-7; no definite D call. The CDR3 totals 16 residues. The V gene lost 1 base and the J gene lost 2 bases, with 15 bases spanning the gap. The germline V gene has CDR1 SGHTA and CDR2 FQGNSA. The CDR3 here is CASSLDGSVYAYEQYF. In DNA form, the CDR3 reads TGTGCCAGCAGCTTAGATGGCAGCGTTTACGCCTACGAGCAGTACTTC.

This chain connects TRBV14 to TRBJ2-3, with D possibly being TRBD2 (5 bases). The CDR3 has 15 residues. The germline gives CDR1 SGHDN, CDR2 FVKESK. V lost 2 bases and J 9 bases, leaving 18 bases between the germline ends. The CDR3 loop reads CASSQWTEGLGTQYF. The CDR3, as DNA: TGTGCCAGCAGCCAATGGACTGAAGGGTTAGGAACGCAGTATTTT.